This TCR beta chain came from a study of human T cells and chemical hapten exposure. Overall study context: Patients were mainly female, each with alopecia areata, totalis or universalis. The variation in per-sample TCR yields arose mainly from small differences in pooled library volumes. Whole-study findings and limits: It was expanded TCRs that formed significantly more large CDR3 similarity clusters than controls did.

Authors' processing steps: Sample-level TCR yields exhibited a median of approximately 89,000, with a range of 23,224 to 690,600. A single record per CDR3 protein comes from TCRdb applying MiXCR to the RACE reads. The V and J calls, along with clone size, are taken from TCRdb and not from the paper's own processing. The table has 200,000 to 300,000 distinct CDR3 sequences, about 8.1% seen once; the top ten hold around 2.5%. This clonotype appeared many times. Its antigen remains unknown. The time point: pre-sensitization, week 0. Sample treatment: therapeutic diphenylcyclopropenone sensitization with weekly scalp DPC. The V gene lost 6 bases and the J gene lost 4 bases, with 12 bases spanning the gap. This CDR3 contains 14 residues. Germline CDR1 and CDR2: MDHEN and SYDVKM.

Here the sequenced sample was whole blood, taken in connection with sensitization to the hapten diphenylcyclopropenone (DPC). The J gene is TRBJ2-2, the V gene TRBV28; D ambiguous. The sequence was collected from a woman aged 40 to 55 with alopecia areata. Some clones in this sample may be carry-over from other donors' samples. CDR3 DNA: TGTGCCAGCAGCTCTCCCGGGCCCACCGGGGAGCTGTTTTTT. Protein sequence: CASSSPGPTGELFF. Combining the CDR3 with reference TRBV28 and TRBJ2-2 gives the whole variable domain DVKVTQSSRYLVKRTGEKVFLECVQDMDHENMFWYRQDPGLGLRLIYFSYDVKMKEKGDIPEGYSVSREKKERFSLILESASTNQTSMYLCASSSPGPTGELFFGEGSRLTVL.